Below, 20 T cell receptor beta chains from the same sample are listed, as sequenced in a study of T cell responses to AZD1222 COVID-19 vaccine. Generated by immunoSEQ multiplex PCR, the TCRdb table keeps only in-frame clones and is missing some. The sample yields 95,000 to 150,000 clones, roughly 90% seen once. The material was peripheral blood, obtained on day 0 of AZD1222 vaccination. The receptors come from an adult in good health.

The gene calls are TRBV28 and TRBJ1-2; 7 nucleotides agree with TRBD1. V gave up 3 bases and J gave up 3 bases; unmatched junction bases: 7. CDR3 length: 15 residues. Germline-derived CDR1 and CDR2 are MDHEN and SYDVKM. The CDR3: CASSFPAGTDYGYTF. The CDR3 DNA is TGTGCCAGCAGTTTCCCTGCCGGGACAGACTATGGCTACACCTTC.

DNA of the CDR3: TGTGCCAGCAGTTTATCCCATCTAGCGGGGGCGCCCACCGGGGAGCTGTTTTTT. It codes for CASSLSHLAGAPTGELFF. The chain couples TRBV28 to TRBJ2-2, with 10 bases that match TRBD2. This CDR3 is 18 amino acids long. Germline CDR1 is MDHEN and CDR2 is SYDVKM. Losses at the gene ends were 1 base for V and 4 bases for J; bases not matched to a gene: 9.

Only one count was recorded for this clone. The chain employs TRBV19 and TRBJ1-2; D ambiguous. This CDR3 is 14 amino acids long. Germline V CDR1 and CDR2: LNHDA, SQIVND (reference sequence). Deletions cut 8 bases from V and 5 bases from J, with 18 bases between. In DNA, the CDR3 is TGTGCCAGTTCCCACAGTACAGCCCCTTATGGCTACACCTTC. This sequence encodes CASSHSTAPYGYTF.

The chain links TRBV29-1 to TRBJ2-5, with D tentatively TRBD1 (6 bases). The CDR3 consists of 13 residues. Germline CDR1 and CDR2: SQVTM and ANQGSEA. Trimming left V 7 bases short and J 5 bases short, with 17 bases between. CDR3 in amino acids: CSAQRQAGETQYF. CDR3 DNA sequence: TGCAGCGCTCAGCGACAGGCGGGCGAGACCCAGTACTTC.

The chain employs TRBV6-5 and TRBJ2-7, with TRBD2 as a possible D gene (6 bases). Per the germline V gene, CDR1 is MNHEY and CDR2 is SVGAGI. CDR3 length equals 14 residues. Trimming left V 7 bases short and J 4 bases short, with 17 bases between. DNA for the CDR3: TGTGCCAGCACCGGAGCTGGAGGGAGTTACGAGCAGTACTTC. As protein: CASTGAGGSYEQYF.

The V and J genes are TRBV20-1 and TRBJ2-1; 10 bases fit TRBD2. The CDR3 has 15 amino acids. Per germline, CDR1 DFQATT and CDR2 SNEGSKA (reference sequence). V was clipped by 3 bases and J by 5 bases; unmatched bases: 7. In nucleotides, the CDR3 is TGCAGTGCTAGTATTATAAGCGGGGGGGACAATGAGCAGTTCTTC. Protein product: CSASIISGGDNEQFF.

J is TRBJ2-1 and V is TRBV5-6; D unresolved. The CDR3 runs to 15 residues. Germline V gives CDR1 SGHDT, CDR2 YYEEEE. Trimming took off 4 bases at V and 5 bases at J, with 16 bases between the two ends. CDR3 amino acids: CASSAGPFTNNEQFF. CDR3 DNA sequence: TGTGCCAGCAGCGCCGGGCCTTTCACCAACAATGAGCAGTTCTTC. Looking up the rest from reference TRBV5-6 and TRBJ2-1 gives the full variable domain: DAGVTQSPTHLIKTRGQQVTLRCSPKSGHDTVSWYQQALGQGPQFIFQYYEEEERQRGNFPDRFSGHQFPNYSSELNVNALLLGDSALYLCASSAGPFTNNEQFFGPGTRLTVL.

This clone occurred once. The sample carries other DNA sequences with the same CDR3. This rearrangement joins TRBV19 to TRBJ2-1; D not resolved. The CDR3 contains 11 residues. From germline, CDR1 is LNHDA and CDR2 SQIVND (reference sequence). The V end lost 1 base, the J end lost 7 bases, and 2 bases lay between the germline ends. The CDR3 region has the DNA TGTGCCAGTAGTATAGGAAATGAGCAGTTCTTC. Translation: CASSIGNEQFF.

This chain links TRBV19 with TRBJ2-2; D may be TRBD1 (5 bases). Germline V gene data show CDR1 as LNHDA and CDR2 as SQIVND (reference sequence). V lost 5 bases and J 7 bases, leaving 11 bases between the germline ends. CDR3 length equals 13 residues. This chain's CDR3 is CASSYGAGGELFF. The CDR3 nucleotides are TGTGCCAGTAGTTATGGGGCCGGCGGGGAGCTGTTTTTT.

The gene calls are TRBV3-1 (or the pseudogene TRBV3-2) and TRBJ1-2; D is undetermined. Deletions cut 1 base from V and 4 bases from J, with 13 bases between. This CDR3 is built from 15 residues. Germline values: CDR1 LGHDT, CDR2 YNNKEL (reference sequence). The CDR3 bases are TGTGCCAGCAGCCAAGGTGTCGCATGGGGCTATGGCTACACCTTC. It specifies CASSQGVAWGYGYTF.

The J gene is TRBJ1-1, the V gene TRBV2; 7 bases fit TRBD1. This CDR3 comprises 14 residues. V trimming: 7 bases; J trimming: 4 bases; junction bases outside the gene matches: 9. Germline V gene sequence: CDR1 SNHLY, CDR2 FYNNEI. The CDR3 region is CASTRQGGRTEAFF. CDR3 nucleotides: TGTGCCAGCACCCGACAGGGAGGACGCACTGAAGCTTTCTTT.

V and J are TRBV6-6 and TRBJ2-7; 7 bases match TRBD1. J was trimmed by 2 bases and V by 2 bases; bases with no gene match: 3. This CDR3 spans 14 amino acids. Looked up from germline, CDR1 is MNHNY and CDR2 is SVGAGI (reference sequence). CDR3 coding DNA: TGTGCCAGCAGTTACAGGACAGGAGCCTACGAGCAGTACTTC. This encodes CASSYRTGAYEQYF.

The chain recombines TRBV6-5 with TRBJ2-7; TRBD1 aligns across 11 bases. This CDR3 has 16 amino acids. Germline-derived CDR1 and CDR2 are MNHEY and SVGAGI. After removal of 3 bases from V and 6 bases from J, the junction contained 10 bases not matched to a gene. DNA of the CDR3: TGTGCCAGCAGTTATGGGTATTGGACAGGGGGCAGCGAGCAGTACTTC. Translated, it gives CASSYGYWTGGSEQYF.

V and J are TRBV4-2 and TRBJ1-5; D is uncertain. Trimming left V 1 base short and J 5 bases short, with 9 bases between. Looked up from germline, CDR1 is LGHNA and CDR2 is YNFKEQ. This CDR3 region has 14 residues. The DNA for the CDR3 is TGTGCCAGCAGCCAAGCCCTTGGGGATCAGCCCCAGCATTTT. Translating it yields CASSQALGDQPQHF.

This sequence joins TRBV30 and TRBJ1-2, with 8 bases fitting TRBD1. Germline CDR1 is GTSNPN and CDR2 is SVGIG (reference sequence). The V gene end was trimmed by 1 base and the J gene end by 6 bases; junction bases not matched to a gene: 13. The CDR3 is 16 residues long. CDR3 bases: TGTGCCTGGAGTGCTCTTCTGTCAGGGGGCGTCAATGGCTACACCTTC. Translating gives CAWSALLSGGVNGYTF.

V usage is TRBV7-9 and J usage is TRBJ2-2, with 7 bases matching TRBD1. The CDR3 sequence is 15 residues long. The V gene end was trimmed by 5 bases and the J gene end by 1 base; junction bases not matched to a gene: 4. The germline gives CDR1 SEHNR, CDR2 FQNEAQ (reference sequence). CDR3 nucleotide sequence: TGTGCCAGCAGCCGCCGGACAGGGAACACCGGGGAGCTGTTTTTT. Its protein product is CASSRRTGNTGELFF.

The gene calls are TRBV13 and TRBJ2-2; 10 bases align to TRBD1. V lost 6 bases, J lost 2 bases, and 6 bases stayed unmatched. CDR3 size: 16 residues. The V gene's germline CDR1 is PRHDT and CDR2 FYEKMQ (reference sequence). The DNA for the CDR3 is TGTGCCAGCAGTCCCCGGGACAGGGGAAACACCGGGGAGCTGTTTTTT. This codes for CASSPRDRGNTGELFF.

V usage is TRBV15 and J usage is TRBJ1-2; TRBD1 matches 9 bases. Trimming cost V 5 bases and J 1 base; bases outside gene matches: 5. The CDR3 totals 15 residues. Germline CDR1 and CDR2: LNHNV and YYDKDF (reference sequence). For the CDR3, the DNA is TGTGCCACCAGCGGAAACAGGGGGCTTAACTATGGCTACACCTTC. Its protein is CATSGNRGLNYGYTF.

The genes are TRBV28 and TRBJ1-5; D unclear. The germline V gene encodes CDR1 MDHEN and CDR2 SYDVKM. Deletions cut 3 bases from V and 0 bases from J, with 12 bases between. This CDR3 region has 16 residues. CDR3 sequence: CASSLPGGHSNQPQHF. CDR3 bases: TGTGCCAGCAGTTTGCCCGGCGGTCATAGCAATCAGCCCCAGCATTTT. Using reference TRBV28 and TRBJ1-5 for the parts outside the CDR3, the full variable domain is DVKVTQSSRYLVKRTGEKVFLECVQDMDHENMFWYRQDPGLGLRLIYFSYDVKMKEKGDIPEGYSVSREKKERFSLILESASTNQTSMYLCASSLPGGHSNQPQHFGDGTRLSIL.

The chain joins TRBV5-1 to TRBJ1-1; 7 nucleotides align to TRBD1. Trimming at V came to 5 bases and at J to 4 bases, leaving 5 bases not matched to a gene. Germline V CDR1 and CDR2: SGHRS, YFSETQ. CDR3 length: 13 residues. The chain's CDR3 is CASRQGSATEAFF. The CDR3 DNA is TGCGCCAGCAGACAGGGGAGTGCCACTGAAGCTTTCTTT.